This TCR beta chain was obtained from a study of T cell changes during pregnancy in multiple sclerosis (dated by TCRdb to the late 2010s). Describing the broader study: The study looked at changes in the T cell repertoire across pregnancy in women with multiple sclerosis.

The count of this clone is one. The antigen it binds to is not known. No per-base quality is available; no much larger clone lies one base away. Preparation of the library involved the immunoSEQ multiplex PCR assay. This is the immuneACCESS table as TCRdb keeps it, with only in-frame sequences that have V and J called. A part of the clones is gone; compared with another copy, unresolved V genes explain less than half, and the rest is unexplained. The sample table lists around 40,000 clones, 92% of them with a count of one. About 0.8% of the sample lies in the top ten. The sequencing used CD4+ T cells from peripheral blood mononuclear cells, collected in the third trimester of pregnancy. The receptor was isolated from a female donor with multiple sclerosis, enrolled in a pregnancy study.

The DNA is as follows: TGTGCCAGCACCCTTGGAGGCCAAGGGTCCGACGAGCAGTACTTC. Translated, this gives CASTLGGQGSDEQYF. Recombination connected TRBV28 to TRBJ2-7; a tentative D call is TRBD2 (5 bases match). Reading from cysteine to phenylalanine, the CDR3 counts 15 amino acids. The entry retains the CDR3 DNA only, 45 bases that are in frame from base 1. V is pared back by 7 bases and J by 5 bases, with 21 bases lying between the germline termini. The germline V gene sets CDR1 to MDHEN and CDR2 to SYDVKM.